Below, 19 T cell receptor beta chains from the same sample are listed, as sequenced in a study of cytomegalovirus exposure and HLA in healthy donors. Assay used: immunoSEQ multiplex PCR; TCRdb lists only in-frame clones, some missing. The table shows 90,000 to 130,000 clones, with 85% to 90% occurring only once. Sequencing input: PBMCs. The receptors stem from a woman aged 30 to 39 in good health and CMV-seropositive.

The V call is TRBV7-8, the J call TRBJ2-1; no firm D call. V was shortened by 2 bases and J by 5 bases, with 10 bases between the two germline ends. Germline V CDR1 and CDR2: SGHVS, FQNEAQ. CDR3 size: 14 residues. In DNA form, the CDR3 reads TGTGCCAGCAGCTTAAGTACAATAAACAATGAGCAGTTCTTC. Translation gives CASSLSTINNEQFF.

The chain links TRBV5-1 to TRBJ2-3, with D possibly TRBD1 on 6 matching bases. Looked up from germline, CDR1 is SGHRS and CDR2 is YFSETQ. This CDR3 comprises 14 residues. V lost 0 bases and J 3 bases, leaving 8 bases between the germline ends. In DNA, the CDR3 is TGCGCCAGCAGCTTGGGACAGGATACAGATACGCAGTATTTT. Translated, it gives CASSLGQDTDTQYF.

The chain couples TRBV5-4 to TRBJ2-2; 9 nucleotides agree with TRBD2. This CDR3 has 15 amino acids. CDR1 and CDR2 (germline): SGHNT, YYREEE (reference sequence). V was pared by 4 bases and J by 2 bases, with 3 bases of the junction left unmatched. CDR3 DNA: TGTGCCAGCAGCAGTAGCGGGAGCAACACCGGGGAGCTGTTTTTT. Translated: CASSSSGSNTGELFF.

This chain connects TRBV7-2 to TRBJ1-2; tentatively, D is TRBD1 (5 bases). In germline, CDR1 is SGHTA, CDR2 FQGNSA. With 6 bases removed from V and 5 bases from J, the gap between germline ends came to 19 bases. The CDR3 runs 15 residues. DNA of the CDR3: TGTGCCAGCAGGCCCGACCAGGGTAGGGCTTATGGCTACACCTTC. Translating gives CASRPDQGRAYGYTF.

The chain is built from TRBV5-1 and TRBJ2-7; 9 nucleotides agree with TRBD2. Trimming cost V 0 bases and J 6 bases; bases outside gene matches: 13. The germline V gene encodes CDR1 SGHRS and CDR2 YFSETQ. The CDR3 length is 17 residues. The CDR3 region has the DNA TGCGCCAGCAGCTTGGCGCCCGGCGGGGGGGCCAGAGTCGAGCAGTACTTC. It encodes CASSLAPGGGARVEQYF.

The chain employs TRBV7-9 and TRBJ2-1; D gene unclear. The V gene lost 3 bases and the J gene lost 6 bases, with 12 bases spanning the gap. Germline V lookup: CDR1 SEHNR, CDR2 FQNEAQ (reference sequence). CDR3 length: 14 residues. The chain's CDR3 is CASSLTFAANEQFF. The CDR3 coding sequence is TGTGCCAGCAGCTTGACTTTCGCTGCCAATGAGCAGTTCTTC.

The chain recombines TRBV5-5 with TRBJ1-2; 8 bases fit TRBD1. J was trimmed by 5 bases and V by 4 bases; bases with no gene match: 7. CDR1 and CDR2 from the germline V gene are SGHKS and YYEKEE (reference sequence). The CDR3 runs 14 residues. CDR3 region: CASSPGQAQYGYTF. The DNA for the CDR3 is TGTGCCAGCAGCCCGGGACAGGCTCAATATGGCTACACCTTC.

V gene TRBV2 combines with J gene TRBJ2-7; 8 bases are a match to TRBD1. V gave up 7 bases and J gave up 3 bases; unmatched junction bases: 8. The CDR3 runs to 14 residues. From germline, CDR1 is SNHLY and CDR2 FYNNEI. The CDR3 protein is CASNRAGGNYEQYF. Here the CDR3 DNA reads TGTGCCAGCAACAGGGCAGGGGGCAACTACGAGCAGTACTTC.

The genes are TRBV29-1 and TRBJ2-1, with D possibly matching TRBD2 (5 bases). The V end was cut by 4 bases, the J end by 3 bases, with 7 bases between. The CDR3 spans 12 residues. Germline CDR1 SQVTM, CDR2 ANQGSEA. In DNA, the CDR3 is TGCAGCGTTGGGACTTACTACAATGAGCAGTTCTTC. Protein sequence: CSVGTYYNEQFF.

The V gene is TRBV4-1, the J gene TRBJ1-5; D possibly corresponds to TRBD1 (6 bases). The CDR3 is made up of 14 amino acids. CDR1 and CDR2 from the germline V gene are MGHRA and YSYEKL. V was trimmed by 3 bases and J by 7 bases, leaving 13 bases between them. CDR3: CASSHGQRGQPQHF. The CDR3 DNA follows: TGCGCCAGCAGCCACGGGCAGAGGGGGCAGCCCCAGCATTTT.

CDR3 sequence reads: CASILRGGRAYPDTQYF. The CDR3 nucleotides read TGTGCCAGCATCCTTAGGGGCGGGAGGGCCTACCCGGATACGCAGTATTTT. The rearrangement uses TRBV7-3 and TRBJ2-3, with 9 bases lining up with TRBD2. Looked up from germline, CDR1 is SGHTA and CDR2 is FQGTGA. This CDR3 contains 17 residues. V dropped 7 bases and J dropped 6; count of bases not matched to a gene: 17. The variable domain in full, completed from reference TRBV7-3 and TRBJ2-3, reads GAGVSQTPSNKVTEKGKYVELRCDPISGHTALYWYRQSLGQGPEFLIYFQGTGAADDSGLPNDRFFAVRPEGSVSTLKIQRTERGDSAVYLCASILRGGRAYPDTQYFGPGTRLTVL.

Only one count was recorded for this clone. The V call is TRBV9, the J call TRBJ2-2; D uncertain. Trimming cost V 0 bases and J 0 bases, with 18 bases left between them. This CDR3 has 19 residues. CDR1 and CDR2 from the germline V gene are SGDLS and YYNGEE. In DNA, the CDR3 is TGTGCCAGCAGCGTAGCCAACGCCAGCAGTAGCACGAACACCGGGGAGCTGTTTTTT. Amino acid sequence: CASSVANASSSTNTGELFF.

The chain employs TRBV30 and TRBJ1-2; D is perhaps TRBD1 (6 bases). The CDR3 contains 11 residues. Trimming left V 1 base short and J 7 bases short, with 7 bases between. Germline V gene lookup returns CDR1 GTSNPN and CDR2 SVGIG (reference sequence). The CDR3 DNA reads as TGTGCCTGGAGTGGGGGGCCTGGCTACACCTTC. This translates into CAWSGGPGYTF.

This rearrangement joins TRBV4-2 to TRBJ1-1; 10 bases fit TRBD1. The CDR3 covers 17 residues. Germline assignment: CDR1 LGHNA and CDR2 YNFKEQ. V lost 2 bases to trimming and J lost 0 bases; unmatched junction nucleotides: 6. The CDR3 DNA sequence: TGTGCCAGCAGCCAATTGACAGGGGGCTCATTGAACACTGAAGCTTTCTTT. Encoded protein: CASSQLTGGSLNTEAFF.

This chain joins TRBV9 and TRBJ2-5; 7 bases are shared with TRBD2. The CDR3 has 13 amino acids. Germline V gene sequence: CDR1 SGDLS, CDR2 YYNGEE. With V trimmed by 1 base and J by 5 bases, 2 bases remained unmatched. CDR3 residues: CASSVTGRETQYF. The CDR3 DNA reads as TGTGCCAGCAGCGTAACCGGGAGGGAGACCCAGTACTTC. The entire variable domain, with the rest obtained from reference TRBV9 and TRBJ2-5, is as follows: DSGVTQTPKHLITATGQRVTLRCSPRSGDLSVYWYQQSLDQGLQFLIQYYNGEERAKGNILERFSAQQFPDLHSELNLSSLELGDSALYFCASSVTGRETQYFGPGTRLLVL.

The rearrangement uses TRBV29-1 and TRBJ1-1; TRBD1 aligns across 9 bases. Germline CDR1 reads SQVTM; CDR2 reads ANQGSEA. The CDR3 has 13 amino acids. The J segment lost 1 base and the V segment lost 6 bases, leaving 3 bases of the junction unmatched. This chain's CDR3 is CSVAQGANTEAFF. In DNA form, the CDR3 reads TGCAGCGTCGCACAGGGGGCGAACACTGAAGCTTTCTTT.

This clone is a singleton in its sample. V gene TRBV7-2 combines with J gene TRBJ2-1; 10 bases agree with TRBD2. With 5 bases clipped from V and 7 bases from J, the junction kept 5 bases outside the gene matches. Germline V gene lookup returns CDR1 SGHTA and CDR2 FQGNSA. The CDR3 loop spans 14 amino acids. The CDR3 nucleotides are TGTGCCAGCAGCCTGGCTAGCGGGGGTAATGAGCAGTTCTTC. It encodes CASSLASGGNEQFF.

The chain links TRBV9 to TRBJ2-2; D is perhaps TRBD2 (6 bases). V lost 0 bases to trimming and J lost 9 bases, with 15 bases between them. The germline V gene has CDR1 SGDLS and CDR2 YYNGEE. The CDR3 is 15 amino acids. This CDR3 reads CASSVEDGGVRELFF. The CDR3 bases are TGTGCCAGCAGCGTAGAGGACGGAGGGGTCCGGGAGCTGTTTTTT.

V usage is TRBV7-9 and J usage is TRBJ2-7; TRBD2 matches at 8 bases. Trimming cost V 3 bases and J 6 bases; bases outside gene matches: 7. Germline V lookup: CDR1 SEHNR, CDR2 FQNEAQ (reference sequence). This CDR3 is 14 amino acids long. CDR3 bases: TGTGCCAGCAGCTTTCCGGGACTAGAATTCGAGCAGTACTTC. As protein: CASSFPGLEFEQYF.